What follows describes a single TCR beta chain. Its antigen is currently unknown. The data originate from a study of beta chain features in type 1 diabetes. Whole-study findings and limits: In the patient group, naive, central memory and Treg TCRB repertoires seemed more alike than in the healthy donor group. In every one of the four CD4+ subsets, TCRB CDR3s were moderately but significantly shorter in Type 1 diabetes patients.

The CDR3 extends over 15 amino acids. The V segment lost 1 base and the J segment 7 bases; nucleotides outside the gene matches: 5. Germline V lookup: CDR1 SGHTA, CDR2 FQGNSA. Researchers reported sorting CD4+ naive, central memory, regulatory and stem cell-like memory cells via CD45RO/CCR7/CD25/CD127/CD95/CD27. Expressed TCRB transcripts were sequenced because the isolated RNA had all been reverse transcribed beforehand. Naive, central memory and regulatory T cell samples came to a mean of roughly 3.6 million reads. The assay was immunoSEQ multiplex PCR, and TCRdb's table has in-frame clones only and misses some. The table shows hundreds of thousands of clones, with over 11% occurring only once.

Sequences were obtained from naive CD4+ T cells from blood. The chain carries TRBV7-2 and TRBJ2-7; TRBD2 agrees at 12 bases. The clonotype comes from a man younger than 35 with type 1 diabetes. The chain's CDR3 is CASSLGTSGAAEQYF. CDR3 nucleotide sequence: TGTGCCAGCAGCTTAGGGACTAGCGGGGCGGCGGAGCAGTACTTC. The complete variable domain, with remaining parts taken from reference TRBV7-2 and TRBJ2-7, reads GAGVSQSPSNKVTEKGKDVELRCDPISGHTALYWYRQSLGQGLEFLIYFQGNSAPDKSGLPSDRFSAERTGGSVSTLTIQRTQQEDSAVYLCASSLGTSGAAEQYFGPGTRLTVT.